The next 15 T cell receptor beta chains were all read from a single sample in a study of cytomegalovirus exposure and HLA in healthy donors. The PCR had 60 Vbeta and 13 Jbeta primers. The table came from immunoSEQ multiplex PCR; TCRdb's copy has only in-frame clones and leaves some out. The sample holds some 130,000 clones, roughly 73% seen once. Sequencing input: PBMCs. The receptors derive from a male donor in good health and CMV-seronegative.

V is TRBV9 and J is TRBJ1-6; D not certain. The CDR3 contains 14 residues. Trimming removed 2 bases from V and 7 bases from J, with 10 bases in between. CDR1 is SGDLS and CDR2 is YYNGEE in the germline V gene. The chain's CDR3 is CASSVGQNNSPLHF. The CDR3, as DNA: TGTGCCAGCAGCGTTGGTCAGAACAATTCACCCCTCCACTTT. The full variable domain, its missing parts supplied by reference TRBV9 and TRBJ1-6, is DSGVTQTPKHLITATGQRVTLRCSPRSGDLSVYWYQQSLDQGLQFLIQYYNGEERAKGNILERFSAQQFPDLHSELNLSSLELGDSALYFCASSVGQNNSPLHFGNGTRLTVT.

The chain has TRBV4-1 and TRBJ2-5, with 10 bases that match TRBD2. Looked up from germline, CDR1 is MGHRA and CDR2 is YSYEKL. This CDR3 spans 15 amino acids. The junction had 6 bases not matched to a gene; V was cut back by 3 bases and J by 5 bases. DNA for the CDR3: TGCGCCAGCAGCCAGGTAGCGGGGGGTTATGAGACCCAGTACTTC. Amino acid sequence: CASSQVAGGYETQYF.

The CDR3 nucleotides are TGCGCCAGCAGCACAGGGGGGCCAAATGAAAAACTGTTTTTT. Translation gives CASSTGGPNEKLFF. This chain uses TRBV10-1 with TRBJ1-4; 8 bases align to TRBD1. Trimming at V came to 6 bases and at J to 5 bases, leaving 5 bases not matched to a gene. The length of the CDR3 is 14 residues. Germline V lookup: CDR1 WNHNN, CDR2 SYGVQD (reference sequence).

The CDR3 is CASSPGVRGYTEAFF. The CDR3 region has the DNA TGTGCCAGCAGCCCGGGGGTGCGGGGGTACACTGAAGCTTTCTTT. This chain joins TRBV9 and TRBJ1-1; a weak D match, TRBD1 (5 bases). The V end was cut by 4 bases, the J end by 3 bases, with 16 bases between. Per the germline V gene, CDR1 is SGDLS and CDR2 is YYNGEE. This CDR3 has 15 amino acids.

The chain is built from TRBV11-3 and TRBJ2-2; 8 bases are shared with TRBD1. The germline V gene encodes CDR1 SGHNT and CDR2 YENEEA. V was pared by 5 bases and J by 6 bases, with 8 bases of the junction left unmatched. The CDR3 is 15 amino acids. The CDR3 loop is CASSPGQGRAGELFF. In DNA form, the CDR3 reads TGTGCCAGCAGCCCCGGACAGGGTAGGGCCGGGGAGCTGTTTTTT.

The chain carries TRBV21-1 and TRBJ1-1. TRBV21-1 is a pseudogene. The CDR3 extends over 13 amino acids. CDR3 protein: CASRVGGKGEAFF. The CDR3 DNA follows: TGTGCCAGCAGGGTGGGGGGGAAAGGTGAAGCTTTCTTT.

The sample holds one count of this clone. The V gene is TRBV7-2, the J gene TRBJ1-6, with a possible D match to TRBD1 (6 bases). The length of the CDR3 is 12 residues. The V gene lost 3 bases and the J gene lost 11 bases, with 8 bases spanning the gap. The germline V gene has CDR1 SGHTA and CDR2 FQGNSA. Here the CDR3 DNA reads TGTGCCAGCAGCTTGGGGGCGACACCCCTCCACTTT. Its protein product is CASSLGATPLHF. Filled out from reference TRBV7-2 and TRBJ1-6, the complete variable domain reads GAGVSQSPSNKVTEKGKDVELRCDPISGHTALYWYRQSLGQGLEFLIYFQGNSAPDKSGLPSDRFSAERTGGSVSTLTIQRTQQEDSAVYLCASSLGATPLHFGNGTRLTVT.

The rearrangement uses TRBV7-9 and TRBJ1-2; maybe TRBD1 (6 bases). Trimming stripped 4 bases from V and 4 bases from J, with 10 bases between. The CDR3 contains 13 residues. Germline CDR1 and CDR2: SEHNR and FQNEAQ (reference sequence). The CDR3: CASSSRDTYGYTF. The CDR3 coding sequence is TGTGCCAGCAGCTCGAGGGACACCTATGGCTACACCTTC. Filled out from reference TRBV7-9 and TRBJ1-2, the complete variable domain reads DTGVSQNPRHKITKRGQNVTFRCDPISEHNRLYWYRQTLGQGPEFLTYFQNEAQLEKSRLLSDRFSAERPKGSFSTLEIQRTEQGDSAMYLCASSSRDTYGYTFGSGTRLTVV.

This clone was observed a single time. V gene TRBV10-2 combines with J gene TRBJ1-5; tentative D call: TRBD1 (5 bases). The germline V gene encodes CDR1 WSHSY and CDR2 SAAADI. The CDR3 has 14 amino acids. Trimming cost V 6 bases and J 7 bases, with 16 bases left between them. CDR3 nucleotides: TGCGCCAGCAGCGACAGAAACCCGAGGCAGCCCCAGCATTTT. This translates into CASSDRNPRQPQHF.

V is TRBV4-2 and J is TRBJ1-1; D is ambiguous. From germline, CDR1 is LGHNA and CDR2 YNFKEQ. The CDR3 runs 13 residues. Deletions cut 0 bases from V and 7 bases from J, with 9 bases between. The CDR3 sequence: CASSQDRVFEAFF. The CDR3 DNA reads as TGTGCCAGCAGCCAAGATCGCGTTTTTGAAGCTTTCTTT.

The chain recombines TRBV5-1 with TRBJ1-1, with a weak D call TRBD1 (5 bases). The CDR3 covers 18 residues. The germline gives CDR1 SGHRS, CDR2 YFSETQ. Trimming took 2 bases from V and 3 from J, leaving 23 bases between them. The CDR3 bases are TGCGCCAGCAGCTTCCCAAACGGGACTCACAACTGGCACACTGAAGCTTTCTTT. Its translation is CASSFPNGTHNWHTEAFF.

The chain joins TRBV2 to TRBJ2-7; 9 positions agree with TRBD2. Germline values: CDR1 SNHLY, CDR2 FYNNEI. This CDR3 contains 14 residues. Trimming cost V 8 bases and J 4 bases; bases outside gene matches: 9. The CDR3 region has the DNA TGTGCCAGCGCGTTGGAGCGGGGGGTTTACGAGCAGTACTTC. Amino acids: CASALERGVYEQYF. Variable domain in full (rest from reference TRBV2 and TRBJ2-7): EPEVTQTPSHQVTQMGQEVILRCVPISNHLYFYWYRQILGQKVEFLVSFYNNEISEKSEIFDDQFSVERPDGSNFTLKIRSTKLEDSAMYFCASALERGVYEQYFGPGTRLTVT.

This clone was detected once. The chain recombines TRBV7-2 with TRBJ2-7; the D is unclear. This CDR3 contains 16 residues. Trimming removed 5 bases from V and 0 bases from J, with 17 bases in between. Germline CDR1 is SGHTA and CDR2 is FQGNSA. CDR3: CASSLSLAGSSYEQYF. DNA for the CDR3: TGTGCCAGCAGCCTGTCCCTGGCAGGAAGCTCCTACGAGCAGTACTTC.

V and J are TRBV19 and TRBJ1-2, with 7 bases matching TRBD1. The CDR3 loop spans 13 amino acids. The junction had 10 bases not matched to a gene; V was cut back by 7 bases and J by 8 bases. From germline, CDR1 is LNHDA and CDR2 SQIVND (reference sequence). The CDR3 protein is CASTKGGGRGYTF. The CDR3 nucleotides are TGTGCCAGTACCAAAGGAGGGGGCAGGGGCTACACCTTC.

CDR3 loop: CASSLEGRGRGPKETQYF. The CDR3 bases are TGTGCCAGCAGCTTGGAGGGCAGGGGAAGGGGACCTAAAGAGACCCAGTACTTC. The V gene is TRBV5-6, the J gene TRBJ2-5, with D tentatively TRBD1 (6 bases). CDR3 length equals 18 residues. The germline gives CDR1 SGHDT, CDR2 YYEEEE. Trimming removed 0 bases at V and 3 bases at J, with 21 bases between. The complete variable domain, with remaining parts taken from reference TRBV5-6 and TRBJ2-5, reads DAGVTQSPTHLIKTRGQQVTLRCSPKSGHDTVSWYQQALGQGPQFIFQYYEEEERQRGNFPDRFSGHQFPNYSSELNVNALLLGDSALYLCASSLEGRGRGPKETQYFGPGTRLLVL.